The 6 T cell receptor beta chains presented below share a single source sample, sequenced in a study of blood T cell repertoires in COVID-19. Assay used: immunoSEQ multiplex PCR; TCRdb lists only in-frame clones, some missing. Here the sample spans fewer than 650,000 clones, 85% to 90% being singletons. The sample was peripheral blood. These receptors all stem from a woman aged 50 to 60 with COVID-19, enrolled during active disease.

The chain links TRBV4-2 to TRBJ2-1; D might be TRBD1 (5 bases). V was clipped by 4 bases and J by 5 bases, with 12 bases between them. The germline CDR1 and CDR2 sequences are LGHNA and YNFKEQ. The CDR3 sequence is 14 residues long. Written as DNA, the CDR3 is TGTGCCAGCAGCCGAAGGGGTGCCGACAATGAGCAGTTCTTC. Protein sequence: CASSRRGADNEQFF.

The chain is built from TRBV7-2 and TRBJ1-1; 11 bases align to TRBD1. J was trimmed by 4 bases and V by 8 bases; bases with no gene match: 3. This CDR3 has 13 amino acids. CDR1 is SGHTA and CDR2 is FQGNSA in the germline V gene. CDR3: CASRGTGGTEAFF. For the CDR3, the DNA is TGTGCCAGCCGAGGGACAGGGGGCACTGAAGCTTTCTTT.

J is TRBJ2-7 and V is TRBV7-9; D possibly corresponds to TRBD2 (6 bases). V dropped 5 bases and J dropped 7 bases, with 12 bases sitting between them. The germline V gene encodes CDR1 SEHNR and CDR2 FQNEAQ (reference sequence). This CDR3 has 12 residues. The CDR3, as DNA: TGTGCCAGCAGCCAATTTGGGGGGGAGCAGTACTTC. Its translation is CASSQFGGEQYF. The variable domain in full, with the rest retrieved from reference TRBV7-9 and TRBJ2-7, is DTGVSQNPRHKITKRGQNVTFRCDPISEHNRLYWYRQTLGQGPEFLTYFQNEAQLEKSRLLSDRFSAERPKGSFSTLEIQRTEQGDSAMYLCASSQFGGEQYFGPGTRLTVT.

The genes are TRBV10-3 and TRBJ1-2; 9 bases line up with TRBD1. The CDR3 is made up of 16 amino acids. Germline CDR1 ENHRY, CDR2 SYGVKD. The trim removed 10 bases at V and 2 bases at J, leaving 14 bases unmatched. The CDR3: CATLARDRDLNYGYTF. CDR3 nucleotides: TGTGCCACTCTAGCCCGGGACAGGGATCTGAACTATGGCTACACCTTC.

The chain joins TRBV24-1 to TRBJ2-1; D unresolved. Deletions cut 4 bases from V and 2 bases from J, with 8 bases between. This CDR3 is built from 14 residues. The germline V gene has CDR1 KGHDR and CDR2 SFDVKD. The CDR3 region has the DNA TGTGCCACCAGTGACAGGTCACCCTACAATGAGCAGTTCTTC. Amino acid sequence: CATSDRSPYNEQFF.

As for this clone: Other nucleotide sequences from this sample produce the same CDR3. The rearrangement links TRBV10-1 to TRBJ2-7; weak D call: TRBD2 (5 bases). V was clipped by 0 bases and J by 1 base, with 7 bases between them. CDR3 size: 14 residues. CDR1 is WNHNN and CDR2 is SYGVQD in the germline V gene (reference sequence). CDR3 amino acids: CASSESGGSYEQYF. Here the CDR3 DNA reads TGCGCCAGCAGTGAGTCGGGCGGGTCCTACGAGCAGTACTTC.